A selection of T cell receptor beta chains follows, all from one sample in a study of regulatory T cells in long-lasting Graves disease. TCRdb redid the calling of the multiplex PCR reads with MiXCR, one entry per CDR3 protein. This table holds around 400,000 distinct CDR3 sequences, less than 25% found once. The input for sequencing was peripheral blood mononuclear cells (PBMCs), taken when the disease was refractory, from a patient treated with antithyroid drugs. The receptors originated from a female donor with Graves disease. Both conserved end residues are part of each CDR3. A D gene is named only where the DNA matches it firmly. Only some rows state a clone size, as once, few, many or a class for expanded clones.

clone size | J gene | V gene | D gene | CDR3 DNA | CDR3 protein
many | TRBJ1-1 | TRBV2 | . | TGTGCCAGCAGTGAAGGAGGAGGGACTGAAGCTTTCTTT | CASSEGGGTEAFF
few | TRBJ2-7 | TRBV2 | . | TGTGCCAGCGGGGGGACAGAGCCGTGGGAGCAGTACTTC | CASGGTEPWEQYF
many | TRBJ2-7 | TRBV7-2 | . | TGTGCCAGCAGCTTAGTAGGGGGCGGGGACTACGAGCAGTACTTC | CASSLVGGGDYEQYF
few | TRBJ2-3 | TRBV12-3/TRBV12-4 | . | TGTGCCAGCAGTTTGAATCCGGGACCAAGCACAGATACGCAGTATTTT | CASSLNPGPSTDTQYF
few | TRBJ1-2 | TRBV7-3 | . | TGTGCCAGCAGCTTAAATCCAGGAACTAACTATGGCTACACCTTC | CASSLNPGTNYGYTF
. | TRBJ2-7 | TRBV7-4 | . | TGTGCCAGCAGCTTATATATAGGCCAGACAGCCAAGACCTACGAGCAGTACTTC | CASSLYIGQTAKTYEQYF
. | TRBJ2-1 | TRBV28 | . | TGTGCCAGCAGTCTCCCCACCGGACTGAACTACAATGAGCAGTTCTTC | CASSLPTGLNYNEQFF
. | TRBJ1-1 | TRBV5-1 | . | TGCGCCAGCAGGTCCGCAGGCACGGACACTGAAGCTTTCTTT | CASRSAGTDTEAFF
. | TRBJ1-1 | TRBV11-2 | . | TGTGCCAGCAGCCGATCGTTCAGGGCGAACACTGAAGCTTTCTTT | CASSRSFRANTEAFF
few | TRBJ2-1 | TRBV12-3/TRBV12-4 | TRBD2 | TGTGCCAGCAGTCGCGGAACTAGCGGGAGCGATGAGCAGTTCTTC | CASSRGTSGSDEQFF
few | TRBJ2-7 | TRBV9 | . | TGTGCCAGCAGCGTAGCCCCTACCGGGACTTACGAGCAGTACTTC | CASSVAPTGTYEQYF
many | TRBJ1-5 | TRBV5-1 | TRBD1 | TGCGCCAGCAGCTTGGAGACAGGGCATCAGCCCCAGCATTTT | CASSLETGHQPQHF
. | TRBJ2-7 | TRBV5-1 | . | TGCGCCAGCAGCCCCAACTGGGGGGTTCACGAGCAGTACTTC | CASSPNWGVHEQYF
many | TRBJ1-1 | TRBV15 | TRBD1 | TGTGCCACCAGCCCGGGACAGATGAACACTGAAGCTTTCTTT | CATSPGQMNTEAFF
. | TRBJ2-7 | TRBV20-1 | . | TGCAGTGCTAGAGATCACGGTGGGGTTGAGGAGCAGTACTTC | CSARDHGGVEEQYF
once | TRBJ1-5 | TRBV19 | . | TGTGCCAGTAATGGGGGCCGCGGCTCCAATCAGCCCCAGCATTTT | CASNGGRGSNQPQHF
few | TRBJ2-7 | TRBV7-9 | TRBD1 | TGTGCCAGCCTGGGACAGAGCTCCTACGAGCAGTACTTC | CASLGQSSYEQYF
many | TRBJ1-5 | TRBV2 | . | TGTGCCAGCAGACTAGCCGACAGAGTCAGCAATCAGCCCCAGCATTTT | CASRLADRVSNQPQHF
. | TRBJ1-4 | TRBV5-8 | . | TGTGCCAGCAGCTTGGAGCCGCTCGGTGAAAAACTGTTTTTT | CASSLEPLGEKLFF
few | TRBJ2-4 | TRBV4-2 | TRBD2 | TGTGCCAGCAGCCAAGGACTAGCGGGAGAGGGGCACTTC | CASSQGLAGEGHF
. | TRBJ2-1 | TRBV3-1 | . | TGTGCCAGCAGGGGGGGACAGCTCAATGAGCAGTTCTTC | CASRGGQLNEQFF
few | TRBJ2-2 | TRBV27 | . | TGTGCCAGCAGTTTATTTCCGGGGGCCGGGGAGCTGTTTTTT | CASSLFPGAGELFF
many | TRBJ2-2 | TRBV2 | . | TGTGCCAGCATTCCTTTGGTCAGCGGAACCACCGGGGAGCTGTTTTTT | CASIPLVSGTTGELFF
many | TRBJ2-2 | TRBV2 | . | TGTGCCAGCAGTGAATGGCCCGTGGCCGGGGAGCTGTTTTTT | CASSEWPVAGELFF
. | TRBJ2-7 | TRBV3-1 | . | TGTGCCAGCGCCGTGGGGGTACCGTCCCACGAGCAGTACTTC | CASAVGVPSHEQYF
many | TRBJ1-2 | TRBV24-1 | . | TGTGCCACCAGTGAGAAGCGGGGTGGCGTCTATGGCTACACCTTC | CATSEKRGGVYGYTF
. | TRBJ2-7 | TRBV6-5 | TRBD2 | TGTGCCAGCAGTTACGTAGCGGGATTAAACTCCTACGAGCAGTACTTC | CASSYVAGLNSYEQYF
. | TRBJ1-1 | TRBV6-1 | TRBD1 | TGTGCCAGCACCGGACAGGCCATGATGAACACTGAAGCTTTCTTT | CASTGQAMMNTEAFF
. | TRBJ1-5 | TRBV7-8 | . | TGTGCCAGCAGCTTACTTGTGTTTGCAGGATCTTTACCTCAGCCCCAGCATTTT | CASSLLVFAGSLPQPQHF
few | TRBJ2-5 | TRBV11-2 | TRBD2 | TGTGCCAGCAGCTTAGTCTGGAGCGGGACGGCCGGGGAGACCCAGTACTTC | CASSLVWSGTAGETQYF
many | TRBJ1-1 | TRBV12-3/TRBV12-4 | . | TGTGCCATCCTGTCGGCAGGGGATGGTGAAGCTTTCTTT | CAILSAGDGEAFF
. | TRBJ1-5 | TRBV28 | . | TGTGCCAGCATACCCCGGGCAGGGGTTCAGCCCCAGCATTTT | CASIPRAGVQPQHF
. | TRBJ2-2 | TRBV10-3 | TRBD1 | TGTGCCATCAGAGGACAGGGGGCAGGACAGAACACCGGGGAGCTGTTTTTT | CAIRGQGAGQNTGELFF
many | TRBJ2-7 | TRBV3-1 | TRBD2 | TGTGCCAGCAGCCAAGGACTAGCGGGAGGAGTATACGAGCAGTACTTC | CASSQGLAGGVYEQYF
few | TRBJ1-5 | TRBV7-9 | . | TGTGCCAGCAGCGGGGCCCCAACGGGGAAATATAGCAATCAGCCCCAGCATTTT | CASSGAPTGKYSNQPQHF
. | TRBJ1-1 | TRBV19 | TRBD1 | TGTGCCAGTAGTATGAGGGGGCCGAACACTGAAGCTTTCTTT | CASSMRGPNTEAFF
. | TRBJ2-2 | TRBV7-9 | . | TGTGCCAGCAGCTTACTTACTAGTCTGGTCGGGGAGCTGTTTTTT | CASSLLTSLVGELFF
few | TRBJ1-2 | TRBV5-1 | . | TGCGCCAGCAGCCAGTCTGGGGCCTATGGCTACACCTTC | CASSQSGAYGYTF
few | TRBJ2-7 | TRBV27 | . | TGTGCCAGCAGTTTAGTTTGGGGTTCCTACGAGCAGTACTTC | CASSLVWGSYEQYF
many | TRBJ2-7 | TRBV29-1 | . | TGCAGCGTTGGAGGGTTCGAGCAGTACTTC | CSVGGFEQYF
. | TRBJ1-3 | TRBV28 | . | TGTGCCAGCAGTTTCGCAGGGAACGAAAACACCATATATTTT | CASSFAGNENTIYF
many | TRBJ2-2 | TRBV10-3 | . | TGTGCCATCAGTACAGGGAACACCGGGGAGCTGTTTTTT | CAISTGNTGELFF
. | TRBJ2-7 | TRBV5-1 | . | TGCGCCAGCAGCTTGAATCCAGGGCGGGACGAGCAGTACTTC | CASSLNPGRDEQYF
. | TRBJ2-5 | TRBV9 | TRBD1 | TGTGCCAGCAGCTCGGGGGACAGGGGCCATGGGACCCAGTACTTC | CASSSGDRGHGTQYF
many | TRBJ1-1 | TRBV28 | TRBD1 | TGTGCCAGCAGCCTCGGGACAGGGAGGAACACTGAAGCTTTCTTT | CASSLGTGRNTEAFF
. | TRBJ1-4 | TRBV4-3 | . | TGCGCCAGCAGCCCGCGAAATGTTATGAGGGGGGAAAAACTGTTTTTT | CASSPRNVMRGEKLFF
few | TRBJ2-4 | TRBV20-1 | . | TGCAGTGCTAGAATGGCGGGTCAGGCTGGAAACATTCAGTACTTC | CSARMAGQAGNIQYF
few | TRBJ1-5 | TRBV20-1 | . | TGCAGTGCTAGTTATGGAAAGACTGCCTTAAGCAATCAGCCCCAGCATTTT | CSASYGKTALSNQPQHF
few | TRBJ2-7 | TRBV7-8 | . | TGTGCCAGCAGTTGGCGGACTACCTACGAGCAGTACTTC | CASSWRTTYEQYF
. | TRBJ1-4 | TRBV7-9 | TRBD1 | TGTGCCAGCAGCTTCAAACCGGGACAGAAGAATGAAAAACTGTTTTTT | CASSFKPGQKNEKLFF
. | TRBJ2-5 | TRBV5-6 | TRBD2 | TGTGCCAGCAGCTTGTTCGGCGGGAGGATTCAAGAGACCCAGTACTTC | CASSLFGGRIQETQYF
many | TRBJ1-1 | TRBV2 | . | TGTGCCAGCAGTGAATGGCGGGGCGGGGGCACTGAAGCTTTCTTT | CASSEWRGGGTEAFF
few | TRBJ1-2 | TRBV6-1 | . | TGTGCCAGCAGCCCGCCTGGTAGAGGCACCTATGGCTACACCTTC | CASSPPGRGTYGYTF
. | TRBJ1-5 | TRBV20-1 | TRBD1 | TGCAGTGCTCCCGGGACAGGGGGCGGCTCGGGCAATCAGCCCCAGCATTTT | CSAPGTGGGSGNQPQHF
. | TRBJ2-5 | TRBV18 | . | TGTGCCAGCTCACCGGAGCCCCGCGAGACCCAGTACTTC | CASSPEPRETQYF
few | TRBJ1-2 | TRBV6-1 | . | TGTGCGGTCGCTAGCCCCATCGAGTATGGCTACACCTTC | CAVASPIEYGYTF
. | TRBJ1-5 | TRBV6-5 | . | TGTGCCAGCAGTTCAGAGGGGCGGCAGCCCCAGCATTTT | CASSSEGRQPQHF
many | TRBJ2-5 | TRBV7-2 | . | TGTGCCAGCAGTGAAGGGAACTGGCAAGAGACCCAGTACTTC | CASSEGNWQETQYF
. | TRBJ2-3 | TRBV6-9 | . | TGTGCCAGCAGTTACTTCGGGGAGAACACAGATACGCAGTATTTT | CASSYFGENTDTQYF